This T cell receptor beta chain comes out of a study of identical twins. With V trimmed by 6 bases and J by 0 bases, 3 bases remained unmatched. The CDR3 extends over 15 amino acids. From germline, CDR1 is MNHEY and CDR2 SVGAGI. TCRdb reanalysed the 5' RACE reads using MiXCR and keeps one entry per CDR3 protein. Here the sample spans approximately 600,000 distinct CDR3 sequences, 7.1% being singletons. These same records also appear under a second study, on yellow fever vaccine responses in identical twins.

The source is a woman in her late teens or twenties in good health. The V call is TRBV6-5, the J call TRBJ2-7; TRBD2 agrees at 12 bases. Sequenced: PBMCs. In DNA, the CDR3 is TGTGCCAGCAGCTTGACTAGCGGGAGCTCCTACGAGCAGTACGTC. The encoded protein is CASSLTSGSSYEQYV.